The 4 T cell receptor beta chains listed next were all sequenced from one sample in a study of blood T cell repertoires in COVID-19. Libraries were prepared by immunoSEQ multiplex PCR; TCRdb keeps only in-frame clonotypes and omits some of them. Of fewer than 250,000 clones detected, 82% appear once; the ten largest clones hold approximately 4.8%. Sequenced sample: peripheral blood. The receptors were gathered from a woman in her 70s with acute or convalescent COVID-19.

A few counts support this clone. J is TRBJ1-6 and V is TRBV19; 8 bases align to TRBD1. This CDR3 comprises 18 residues. With 7 bases clipped from V and 7 bases from J, the junction kept 18 bases outside the gene matches. CDR1 and CDR2 from the germline V gene are LNHDA and SQIVND (reference sequence). The CDR3 DNA reads as TGTGCCAGTACTCGAGAGGGGGGGACAGGCAGCGGCAATTCACCCCTCCACTTT. Its protein is CASTREGGTGSGNSPLHF.

J is TRBJ2-1 and V is TRBV6-4, with 9 bases lining up with TRBD1. The junction had 11 bases not matched to a gene; V was cut back by 3 bases and J by 2 bases. The CDR3 consists of 18 residues. Per the germline V gene, CDR1 is MRHNA and CDR2 is SNTAGT. In DNA, the CDR3 is TGTGCCAGCAGTGAAGCCGGGACAGGGTTAGCGGCCTACAATGAGCAGTTCTTC. This encodes CASSEAGTGLAAYNEQFF.

The chain couples TRBV3-1 (or the pseudogene TRBV3-2) to TRBJ2-7, with TRBD2 matching over 8 bases. V shed 4 bases and J 0 bases; nucleotides not matched to a gene: 5. Per the germline V gene, CDR1 is LGHDT and CDR2 is YNNKEL (reference sequence). The CDR3 totals 15 residues. The CDR3 coding sequence is TGTGCCAGCAGCCCCGGCGGGGGGAGCTCCTACGAGCAGTACTTC. As protein: CASSPGGGSSYEQYF.

This sequence joins TRBV29-1 and TRBJ1-1; D is ambiguous. The CDR3 has 14 amino acids. The V and J ends lost 7 bases and 0 bases respectively, with 15 bases between them. Germline V gene sequence: CDR1 SQVTM, CDR2 ANQGSEA. The CDR3 sequence is CSAYRAGMNTEAFF. CDR3 nucleotide sequence: TGCAGCGCCTATCGAGCGGGGATGAACACTGAAGCTTTCTTT.